A selection of T cell receptor beta chains follows, all from one sample in a study of brain metastases from non-small cell lung cancer. Assay used: immunoSEQ multiplex PCR; TCRdb lists only in-frame clones, some missing. The profile covers approximately 4,300 clones, with around 89% appearing a single time and approximately 3.4% taken by the ten largest. The sequenced material came from primary lung tumor tissue. Receptor source: a donor aged 40 or older with non-small cell lung cancer. The CDR3 runs from the conserved cysteine through the conserved F or W. The D gene is left open where the match is weak. Clone sizes are given selectively: once, few, many, or a class where the clone is expanded.

J	size	V	D	CDR3	DNA
TRBJ2-7	.	TRBV6-1	.	CASSEGGGLGEQYF	TGTGCCAGCAGTGAAGGGGGGGGGCTGGGCGAGCAGTACTTC
TRBJ1-6	.	TRBV2	.	CASRDAGSSYNSPLHF	TGTGCCAGCAGGGATGCGGGCAGCTCCTATAATTCACCCCTCCACTTT
TRBJ1-2	few	TRBV14	.	CASSHTRDYGYTF	TGTGCCAGCAGCCACACCCGGGACTATGGCTACACCTTC
TRBJ1-1	.	TRBV7-6	TRBD1	CASSLEDRPRTEAFF	TGTGCCAGCAGCTTAGAGGACAGGCCCCGGACTGAAGCTTTCTTT
TRBJ1-4	.	TRBV4-1	TRBD1	CASSPGQGATNEKLFF	TGCGCCAGCAGCCCCGGACAGGGTGCAACTAATGAAAAACTGTTTTTT
TRBJ2-7	.	TRBV11-3	.	CASSLDSEQYF	TGTGCCAGCAGCTTAGACTCCGAGCAGTACTTC
TRBJ2-3	once	TRBV6-5	.	CASSFGAGTTDTQYF	TGTGCCAGCAGTTTCGGCGCGGGTACCACAGATACGCAGTATTTT
TRBJ2-7	.	TRBV7-6	.	CASSNSWEQYF	TGTGCCAGCAGTAATAGCTGGGAGCAGTACTTC
TRBJ2-7	once	TRBV7-2	.	CASSLVQPYEQYF	TGTGCCAGCAGCTTAGTACAGCCCTACGAGCAGTACTTC
TRBJ2-5	.	TRBV4-1	TRBD2	CASSQGPELSGSFQETQYF	TGCGCCAGCAGCCAAGGTCCTGAATTAAGCGGGAGCTTCCAAGAGACCCAGTACTTC
TRBJ1-2	.	TRBV9	.	CASSTGNSVGYTF	TGTGCCAGCAGCACCGGCAATTCAGTGGGGTACACCTTC
TRBJ2-1	.	TRBV2	TRBD2	CASSRTSGSDEQFF	TGTGCCAGCAGTAGAACTAGCGGGAGCGATGAGCAGTTCTTC
TRBJ1-3	few	TRBV4-3	.	CASSQETGNTIYF	TGCGCCAGCAGCCAAGAAACTGGAAACACCATATATTTT
TRBJ2-5	.	TRBV11-1	.	CASSPEGEETQYF	TGTGCCAGCAGCCCTGAGGGTGAAGAGACCCAGTACTTC
TRBJ2-3	.	TRBV6-2/TRBV6-3	.	CASSYGFRGNTDTQYF	TGTGCCAGCAGTTACGGTTTCAGGGGTAACACAGATACGCAGTATTTT
TRBJ2-7	.	TRBV9	.	CASSPLEGILYEQYF	TGTGCCAGCAGCCCGCTTGAGGGGATCCTCTACGAGCAGTACTTC
TRBJ2-7	.	TRBV19	.	CASRSRGTPSYEQYF	TGTGCCAGTAGATCAAGGGGGACTCCCTCCTACGAGCAGTACTTC
TRBJ2-3	.	TRBV9	.	CASSGRHYTDTQYF	TGTGCCAGCAGCGGACGGCACTACACAGATACGCAGTATTTT
TRBJ2-7	.	TRBV13	.	CASSLGYEQYF	TGTGCCAGCAGCTTAGGCTACGAGCAGTACTTC
TRBJ2-2	.	TRBV5-4	TRBD2	CASSFGLAGANTGELFF	TGTGCCAGCAGCTTCGGACTAGCGGGGGCGAACACCGGGGAGCTGTTTTTT
TRBJ2-3	.	TRBV24-1	.	CATSDLVRNTDTQYF	TGTGCCACCAGTGATTTGGTGCGGAACACAGATACGCAGTATTTT
TRBJ1-1	.	TRBV19	.	CASSWGSTMNTEAFF	TGTGCCAGTAGTTGGGGCAGCACTATGAACACTGAAGCTTTCTTT
TRBJ1-1	.	TRBV9	.	CASSPGHSEAFF	TGTGCCAGCAGCCCGGGACATTCTGAAGCTTTCTTT
TRBJ2-5	.	TRBV6-2/TRBV6-3	TRBD2	CASSFRIAGQETQYF	TGTGCCAGCAGTTTCAGGATAGCGGGACAAGAGACCCAGTACTTC
TRBJ1-3	.	TRBV4-2	.	CASSQDPLGGNTIYF	TGTGCCAGCAGCCAAGATCCCCTAGGCGGAAACACCATATATTTT